The rows below give T cell receptor beta chains drawn from one sample of a study of T cells in Graves' hyperthyroidism and ophthalmopathy. TCRdb re-called the multiplex PCR reads through MiXCR, storing one row per CDR3 protein. The profile shows around 580,000 distinct CDR3 sequences, about half of them singletons. The specimen was peripheral blood or thyroid tissue (not recorded which). The receptors originated from a woman younger than 30 with Graves' hyperthyroidism. CDR3s include the opening cysteine and the closing phenylalanine or tryptophan. D genes are given only for firm matches. Clone size is shown for a subset of rows, as once, few, many or a class of expanded clone.

J: TRBJ2-5; V: TRBV28; size: -; D: -; DNA: TGTGCCAGCAGTCCGATGGTGGCGGGTACTCAAGAGACCCAGTACTTC; CDR3: CASSPMVAGTQETQYF
J: TRBJ2-5; V: TRBV30; size: many; D: TRBD2; DNA: TGTGCCTGGCTAGCGGGGAAAGAGACCCAGTACTTC; CDR3: CAWLAGKETQYF
J: TRBJ1-1; V: TRBV6-6; size: -; D: -; DNA: TGCGCCAGCTTCGGTAGGAACACTGAAGCTTTCTTT; CDR3: CASFGRNTEAFF
J: TRBJ2-1; V: TRBV7-2; size: few; D: TRBD2; DNA: TGTGCCAGCAGCGGGGGGGGGAGTTGGAATGAGCAGTTCTTC; CDR3: CASSGGGSWNEQFF
J: TRBJ1-2; V: TRBV20-1; size: -; D: TRBD1; DNA: TGCAGTGCTTCGGACAGGGGAGGTGGCTACACCTTC; CDR3: CSASDRGGGYTF
J: TRBJ1-6; V: TRBV20-1; size: -; D: -; DNA: TGCAGTGCTAGGTTCCGGGGGCAGAGCTCACCCCTCCACTTT; CDR3: CSARFRGQSSPLHF
J: TRBJ1-5; V: TRBV15; size: many; D: -; DNA: TGTGCCACCAGCGCCGAATTTCCCCAGCCCCAGCATTTT; CDR3: CATSAEFPQPQHF
J: TRBJ1-1; V: TRBV20-1; size: many; D: TRBD1; DNA: TGCAGTGCTAGTTTGTCCAGGGGGTTCACTGAAGCTTTCTTT; CDR3: CSASLSRGFTEAFF
J: TRBJ2-2; V: TRBV15; size: many; D: -; DNA: TGTGCCACCGCGGGAAGGAACACCGGGGAGCTGTTTTTT; CDR3: CATAGRNTGELFF
J: TRBJ2-7; V: TRBV5-1; size: few; D: -; DNA: TGCGCCAGCAGCTTGGCAGCTGGAGGGGCGGTCTACGAGCAGTACTTC; CDR3: CASSLAAGGAVYEQYF
J: TRBJ1-2; V: TRBV2; size: many; D: -; DNA: TGTGCCAGCAGTGAGGGCAGCCTGTATGGCTACACCTTC; CDR3: CASSEGSLYGYTF
J: TRBJ2-6; V: TRBV7-9; size: many; D: -; DNA: TGTGCCAGCAGCATAACCGCTCCGGGACGGAACTCTGGGGCCAACGTCCTGACTTTC; CDR3: CASSITAPGRNSGANVLTF
J: TRBJ1-5; V: TRBV6-5; size: many; D: -; DNA: TGTGCAACCCGCGGGAACCCCGGCAATCAGCCCCAGCATTTT; CDR3: CATRGNPGNQPQHF
J: TRBJ2-5; V: TRBV27; size: -; D: -; DNA: TGTGCCAGCAGTTTAACTAACCTTGGGGTCCAAGAGACCCAGTACTTC; CDR3: CASSLTNLGVQETQYF
J: TRBJ2-2; V: TRBV12-3/TRBV12-4; size: -; D: TRBD2; DNA: TGTGCCAGCACGGAGACGGGAGGCACCGGGGAGCTGTTTTTT; CDR3: CASTETGGTGELFF
J: TRBJ1-2; V: TRBV12-3/TRBV12-4; size: -; D: -; DNA: TGTGCCAGCAGTTTAGCGCTGTGGACAGTAGTTGGCTACACCTTC; CDR3: CASSLALWTVVGYTF
J: TRBJ2-5; V: TRBV20-1; size: -; D: -; DNA: TGCAGTGCTAGAGATCTGGCAGGGGGTACCAGCGGGAGTGCAGAGGCCCAGTACTTC; CDR3: CSARDLAGGTSGSAEAQYF
J: TRBJ1-5; V: TRBV9; size: many; D: TRBD1; DNA: TGTGCCAGCAGCGCCGACCCGGGACAGATATATGATCAGCCCCAGCATTTT; CDR3: CASSADPGQIYDQPQHF
J: TRBJ1-2; V: TRBV27; size: few; D: TRBD1; DNA: TGTGCCACCTACGGGACAGGGCCCCAAGACTATGGCTACACCTTC; CDR3: CATYGTGPQDYGYTF
J: TRBJ2-5; V: TRBV6-5; size: -; D: -; DNA: TGTGCCAGCAGTTACTCTGAGGGATGGAGCGAGACCCAGTACTTC; CDR3: CASSYSEGWSETQYF
J: TRBJ2-6; V: TRBV24-1; size: many; D: -; DNA: TGTGCCACTATACCCCAGGGGCGCTCAGGCTCTGGGGCCAACGTCCTGACTTTC; CDR3: CATIPQGRSGSGANVLTF
J: TRBJ2-5; V: TRBV4-2; size: many; D: -; DNA: TGTGCCAGCAGCCAAGGGGCCGGCCAAGAGACCCAGTACTTC; CDR3: CASSQGAGQETQYF
J: TRBJ2-5; V: TRBV20-1; size: -; D: TRBD2; DNA: TGCAGTGCGCAACTAGCGGGCGGGGAGACCCAGTACTTC; CDR3: CSAQLAGGETQYF
J: TRBJ2-7; V: TRBV24-1; size: -; D: TRBD1; DNA: TGTGCCACCAGTGACGCCGGGACAGGGTCTTACGAGCAGTACTTC; CDR3: CATSDAGTGSYEQYF
J: TRBJ2-7; V: TRBV7-9; size: many; D: -; DNA: TGTGCCAGCAGCTTATTACTCTCTCGGGGCTACGAGCAGTACTTC; CDR3: CASSLLLSRGYEQYF
J: TRBJ2-7; V: TRBV27; size: -; D: TRBD2; DNA: TGTGCCACCATCTCCAGACTAGCGGGGAAGGCGTACTTC; CDR3: CATISRLAGKAYF
J: TRBJ1-4; V: TRBV2; size: -; D: -; DNA: TGTGCCAGCAGTGAGGTTAGCGGGAAACTGTTTTTT; CDR3: CASSEVSGKLFF
J: TRBJ2-7; V: TRBV19; size: many; D: -; DNA: TGTGCCAGTAGTATTAACAGCGGTTTGGCGGTAGAGCAGTACTTC; CDR3: CASSINSGLAVEQYF
J: TRBJ2-7; V: TRBV11-2; size: many; D: -; DNA: TGTGCCAGCAGCTTAGGGGCAACGGCATACGAGCAGTACTTC; CDR3: CASSLGATAYEQYF
J: TRBJ2-7; V: TRBV29-1; size: -; D: TRBD1; DNA: TGCAGCGCCCCGGGACAGGGGGTTTCGTACGAGCAGTACTTC; CDR3: CSAPGQGVSYEQYF
J: TRBJ2-7; V: TRBV29-1; size: few; D: TRBD1; DNA: TGCAGCATCCTGACAGGGACCTCCTACGAGCAGTACTTC; CDR3: CSILTGTSYEQYF
J: TRBJ2-2; V: TRBV5-1; size: many; D: TRBD2; DNA: TGCGCCAGCCGAAGGCAAGCGGGAGACACCGGGGAGCTGTTTTTT; CDR3: CASRRQAGDTGELFF
J: TRBJ2-7; V: TRBV12-3/TRBV12-4; size: few; D: -; DNA: TGTGCCAGCAGGAGCAGCCGGATATCCTACGAGCAGTACTTC; CDR3: CASRSSRISYEQYF
J: TRBJ2-5; V: TRBV5-8; size: many; D: TRBD2; DNA: TGTGCCAGCAGCCCGAAACTAGCGGGTCAAGAGACCCAGTACTTC; CDR3: CASSPKLAGQETQYF
J: TRBJ1-2; V: TRBV15; size: -; D: -; DNA: TGTGCCACCAGCAGAGATCAGAGACGGGACTATGGCTACACCTTC; CDR3: CATSRDQRRDYGYTF
J: TRBJ1-2; V: TRBV15; size: once; D: -; DNA: TGTGCCACCAGCAGCTTGGTAGGGGGGCTGGGCTATGGCTACACCTTC; CDR3: CATSSLVGGLGYGYTF
J: TRBJ2-7; V: TRBV2; size: -; D: -; DNA: TGTGCCAGCGGAGGAACGAAGGGCTCCTACGAGCAGTACTTC; CDR3: CASGGTKGSYEQYF